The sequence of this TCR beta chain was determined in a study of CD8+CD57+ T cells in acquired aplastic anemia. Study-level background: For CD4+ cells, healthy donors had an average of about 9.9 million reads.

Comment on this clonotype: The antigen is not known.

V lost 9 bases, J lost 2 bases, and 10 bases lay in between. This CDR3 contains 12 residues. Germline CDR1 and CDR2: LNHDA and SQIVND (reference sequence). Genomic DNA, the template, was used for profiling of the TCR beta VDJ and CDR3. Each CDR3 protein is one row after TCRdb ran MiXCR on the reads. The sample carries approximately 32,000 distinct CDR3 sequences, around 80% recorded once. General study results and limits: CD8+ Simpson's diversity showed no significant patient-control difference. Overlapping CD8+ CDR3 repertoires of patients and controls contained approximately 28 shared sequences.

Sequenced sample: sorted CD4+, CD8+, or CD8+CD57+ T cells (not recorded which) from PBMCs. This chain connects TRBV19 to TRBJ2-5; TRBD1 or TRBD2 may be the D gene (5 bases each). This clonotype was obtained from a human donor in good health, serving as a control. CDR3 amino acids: CASGASQETQYF. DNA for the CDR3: TGTGCCAGCGGGGCTTCTCAAGAGACCCAGTACTTC.